The 26 T cell receptor beta chains presented below share a single source sample, sequenced in a study of siplizumab effects on memory and regulatory T cells. Their recognized antigens are unknown. Mixed lymphocyte reaction cells were cocultured at 37°C for five to seven days. Assay used: immunoSEQ multiplex PCR; TCRdb lists only in-frame clones, some missing. The repertoire includes some 7,800 clones, about two fifths of them detected once, and more than 5% sits in the top ten. Sequences were obtained from CFSE-low (dividing) CD8+ T cells sorted from an allogeneic mixed lymphocyte reaction. These receptor sequences come from a human donor in good health; the cells came from an allogeneic mixed lymphocyte reaction.

This clone was seen at least ten times. J is TRBJ2-1 and V is TRBV19; D is uncertain. Looked up from germline, CDR1 is LNHDA and CDR2 is SQIVND (reference sequence). Trimming took 0 bases from V and 0 from J, leaving 6 bases between them. The CDR3 length is 15 residues. CDR3 sequence reads: CASSIDPSSYNEQFF. DNA for the CDR3: TGTGCCAGTAGTATAGACCCGAGCTCCTACAATGAGCAGTTCTTC.

This clone is labeled as medium-sized. This chain uses TRBV7-9 with TRBJ2-1; 12 nucleotides line up with TRBD2. The CDR3 spans 14 residues. Germline loops: CDR1 SEHNR, CDR2 FQNEAQ (reference sequence). V lost 5 bases and J lost 8; bases outside the gene matches: 4. The CDR3 nucleotides are TGTGCCAGCAGCCTTCGACTAGCGGGAGATGAGCAGTTCTTC. Its translation is CASSLRLAGDEQFF.

In this sample, this clone is medium-sized. The chain recombines TRBV19 with TRBJ2-7; D ambiguous. V was trimmed by 2 bases and J by 2 bases, leaving 4 bases between them. This CDR3 has 12 residues. Germline V gives CDR1 LNHDA, CDR2 SQIVND (reference sequence). The chain's CDR3 is CASSINAYEQYF. The CDR3 DNA reads as TGTGCCAGTAGTATAAACGCCTACGAGCAGTACTTC. Full variable domain (missing parts from reference TRBV19 and TRBJ2-7): DGGITQSPKYLFRKEGQNVTLSCEQNLNHDAMYWYRQDPGQGLRLIYYSQIVNDFQKGDIAEGYSVSREKKESFPLTVTSAQKNPTAFYLCASSINAYEQYFGPGTRLTVT.

The chain couples TRBV4-1 to TRBJ2-2; D is perhaps TRBD1 (5 bases). Per the germline V gene, CDR1 is MGHRA and CDR2 is YSYEKL. V was cut by 0 bases and J by 2 bases, with 10 bases left in between. The CDR3 runs to 16 residues. The DNA for the CDR3 is TGCGCCAGCAGCCAAGATAGGGGAATTAACACCGGGGAGCTGTTTTTT. Its protein product is CASSQDRGINTGELFF.

The genes are TRBV28 and TRBJ2-5, with 9 nucleotides matching TRBD2. The CDR3 runs 16 residues. Germline V CDR1 and CDR2: MDHEN, SYDVKM. V dropped 6 bases and J dropped 5; count of bases not matched to a gene: 13. CDR3: CASRGTGTSWSETQYF. The CDR3 nucleotides are TGTGCCAGCAGGGGTACCGGGACTAGCTGGTCCGAGACCCAGTACTTC.

The chain couples TRBV2 to TRBJ1-2; 9 positions match TRBD1. This CDR3 comprises 16 residues. Germline trimming cut 2 bases from V and 7 bases from J; bases unmatched to any gene: 11. CDR1 and CDR2 (germline): SNHLY, FYNNEI. The CDR3 nucleotides read TGTGCCAGCAGTGAACCCGAGACAGGGGGTAACGGTGGCTACACCTTC. Protein product: CASSEPETGGNGGYTF.

The chain couples TRBV27 to TRBJ1-1; perhaps TRBD1 as D (5 bases). This CDR3 has 15 residues. V dropped 6 bases and J dropped 1 base, with 15 bases sitting between them. Germline-derived CDR1 and CDR2 are MNHEY and SMNVEV (reference sequence). The CDR3 region is CASSGEGLENTEAFF. DNA for the CDR3: TGTGCCAGCAGCGGGGAGGGACTAGAGAACACTGAAGCTTTCTTT.

The chain couples TRBV6-5 to TRBJ2-7; D unresolved. Trimming left V 8 bases short and J 2 bases short, with 4 bases between. Germline V gene sequence: CDR1 MNHEY, CDR2 SVGAGI. The CDR3 consists of 10 residues. CDR3 residues: CASGTYEQYF. The CDR3 region has the DNA TGTGCCAGCGGGACCTACGAGCAGTACTTC.

V gene TRBV5-4 combines with J gene TRBJ2-7; a possible D gene is TRBD2 (6 bases). This CDR3 region has 15 residues. Germline CDR1 SGHNT, CDR2 YYREEE (reference sequence). Trimming took off 2 bases at V and 5 bases at J, with 17 bases between the two ends. The CDR3, as DNA: TGTGCCAGCAGCTTAGGTCTTATGGGCGGGAACGAGCAGTACTTC. It yields the protein CASSLGLMGGNEQYF.

The chain uses TRBV5-4 and TRBJ2-1; 11 bases are a match to TRBD2. CDR1 is SGHNT, CDR2 YYREEE, per germline (reference sequence). The trim removed 0 bases at V and 4 bases at J, leaving 3 bases unmatched. CDR3 size: 16 residues. This CDR3 reads CASSLVAGGPYNEQFF. The DNA for the CDR3 is TGTGCCAGCAGCTTGGTAGCGGGAGGGCCTTACAATGAGCAGTTCTTC.

This chain joins TRBV27 and TRBJ1-2, with D possibly TRBD1 on 6 matching bases. Trimming left V 6 bases short and J 4 bases short, with 12 bases between. Per germline, CDR1 MNHEY and CDR2 SMNVEV (reference sequence). This CDR3 is 13 amino acids long. The CDR3 DNA follows: TGTGCCAGCAGCTTCGGACAGACCTATGGCTACACCTTC. Its protein is CASSFGQTYGYTF.

The CDR3 protein is CASSVGGRASDTQYF. The CDR3 region has the DNA TGTGCCAGCAGCGTAGGAGGGAGGGCCTCGGATACGCAGTATTTT. The rearrangement joins TRBV9 to TRBJ2-3; 7 nucleotides agree with TRBD2. Germline V gene sequence: CDR1 SGDLS, CDR2 YYNGEE. The CDR3 has 15 amino acids. Germline trimming cut 0 bases from V and 6 bases from J; bases unmatched to any gene: 7.

Remarks on this clone: At one end, the junction sequence differs from germline, possibly due to a read error. The V and J genes are TRBV5-1 and TRBJ2-7; possibly TRBD1 for D (5 bases). Germline CDR1 SGHRS, CDR2 YFSETQ. This CDR3 contains 14 residues. CDR3 sequence: CASSWGTGPYEQYF. In DNA form, the CDR3 reads TGTGCCAGCAGCTGGGGAACAGGTCCCTACGAGCAGTACTTC.

The rearrangement uses TRBV5-6 and TRBJ2-7; no reliable D call. CDR1 and CDR2 (germline): SGHDT, YYEEEE. Trimming removed 3 bases at V and 0 bases at J, with 7 bases between. This CDR3 region has 13 residues. This CDR3 is CASSSGPSYEQYF. DNA of the CDR3: TGTGCCAGCAGCTCCGGGCCCTCCTACGAGCAGTACTTC.

The rearrangement uses TRBV29-1 and TRBJ2-1; no reliable D call. V was trimmed by 3 bases and J by 6 bases, leaving 0 bases between them. Germline lookup yields CDR1 SQVTM and CDR2 ANQGSEA. The CDR3 runs 9 residues. DNA of the CDR3: TGCAGCGTTGACAATGAGCAGTTCTTC. It is translated as CSVDNEQFF.

The chain combines TRBV27 with TRBJ2-7; tentatively, D is TRBD2 (6 bases). The CDR3 is 11 amino acids. Trimming removed 8 bases from V and 2 bases from J, with 7 bases in between. Germline CDR1 and CDR2: MNHEY and SMNVEV (reference sequence). CDR3 nucleotides: TGTGCCAGCGGGGAGGCCTACGAGCAGTACTTC. Amino acids: CASGEAYEQYF.

This clone has only a few counts. The J gene is TRBJ2-7, the V gene TRBV19; 9 bases are shared with TRBD1. The CDR3 runs to 14 residues. V gave up 3 bases and J gave up 2 bases; unmatched junction bases: 2. From germline, CDR1 is LNHDA and CDR2 SQIVND (reference sequence). CDR3 sequence: CASSMTGGPYEQYF. The CDR3 DNA follows: TGTGCCAGTAGTATGACAGGGGGTCCCTACGAGCAGTACTTC. Based on the CDR3 plus reference TRBV19 and TRBJ2-7, the full variable domain is DGGITQSPKYLFRKEGQNVTLSCEQNLNHDAMYWYRQDPGQGLRLIYYSQIVNDFQKGDIAEGYSVSREKKESFPLTVTSAQKNPTAFYLCASSMTGGPYEQYFGPGTRLTVT.

In the case of this clone: An end of the junction differs from the germline gene, which may be a read error. V and J are TRBV7-3 and TRBJ2-3; D gene unclear. Germline V lookup: CDR1 SGHTA, CDR2 FQGTGA. There are 12 residues in the CDR3. The CDR3 is CASSQGGDTQYF. DNA of the CDR3: TGCGCCAGCAGCCAAGGCGGAGATACGCAGTATTTT. Using reference TRBV7-3 and TRBJ2-3 for the parts outside the CDR3, the full variable domain is GAGVSQTPSNKVTEKGKYVELRCDPISGHTALYWYRQSLGQGPEFLIYFQGTGAADDSGLPNDRFFAVRPEGSVSTLKIQRTERGDSAVYLCASSQGGDTQYFGPGTRLTVL.

This clone appeared a few times. V and J are TRBV4-2 and TRBJ1-5; D not certain. CDR3 length: 12 amino acids. V lost 0 bases, J lost 3 bases, and 0 bases lay in between. Germline lookup yields CDR1 LGHNA and CDR2 YNFKEQ. CDR3 nucleotides: TGTGCCAGCAGCCAAGACAATCAGCCCCAGCATTTT. This translates into CASSQDNQPQHF.

In its sample, this clone is medium-sized. The V and J genes are TRBV9 and TRBJ2-1, with D perhaps matching TRBD2 (6 bases). Between the trimmed V and J ends, which lost 3 bases and 2 bases, there was a span of 9 bases. In germline, CDR1 is SGDLS, CDR2 YYNGEE. The CDR3 covers 14 residues. CDR3 nucleotide sequence: TGTGCCAGCAGCGCCCGGGGGACCTACAATGAGCAGTTCTTC. It encodes CASSARGTYNEQFF.

V is TRBV7-9 and J is TRBJ2-2, with D perhaps being TRBD1 or TRBD2 (5 bases each). V lost 1 base, J lost 9 bases, and 9 bases lay in between. CDR3 size: 13 residues. Per germline, CDR1 SEHNR and CDR2 FQNEAQ (reference sequence). In nucleotides, the CDR3 is TGTGCCAGCAGCTTAGGGGGACGCCGGGAGCTGTTTTTT. This gives the protein CASSLGGRRELFF.

Comment on this clone: One junction end does not reproduce the germline sequence, and a read error may be involved. The chain links TRBV5-8 to TRBJ2-4; perhaps TRBD1 as D (5 bases). The CDR3 runs 16 residues. Germline V lookup: CDR1 SGHTS, CDR2 YDEGEE. The CDR3 region is CASSQDSRASKNIQYF. CDR3 DNA: TGCGCCAGCAGCCAAGATTCCAGGGCCTCCAAAAACATTCAGTACTTC.

This chain uses TRBV6-5 with TRBJ2-2; no reliable D call. Deletions cut 4 bases from V and 9 bases from J, with 9 bases between. CDR1 is MNHEY and CDR2 is SVGAGI in the germline V gene. This CDR3 contains 12 residues. The CDR3 sequence: CASSLGYRELFF. DNA for the CDR3: TGTGCCAGCAGTTTGGGTTACAGGGAGCTGTTTTTT.

The chain joins TRBV6-5 to TRBJ2-4, with D possibly being TRBD2 (5 bases). The length of the CDR3 is 13 residues. The V gene lost 7 bases and the J gene lost 5 bases, with 12 bases spanning the gap. Germline loops: CDR1 MNHEY, CDR2 SVGAGI. The CDR3 DNA follows: TGTGCCAGCACCTCGGACTGGGAAAACATTCAGTACTTC. This encodes CASTSDWENIQYF.

This chain connects TRBV9 to TRBJ1-6, with D unresolved. CDR3 length equals 12 residues. Germline V gene lookup returns CDR1 SGDLS and CDR2 YYNGEE. V shed 3 bases and J shed 7 bases, with 5 bases lying between them. CDR3 sequence: CASSGKNSPLHF. As DNA, the CDR3 is TGTGCCAGCAGCGGGAAGAATTCACCCCTCCACTTT.

The chain joins TRBV25-1 to TRBJ2-2; a weak D match, TRBD1 (6 bases). Germline CDR1 reads MGHDK; CDR2 reads SYGVNS. V lost 3 bases, J lost 6 bases, and 14 bases lay in between. CDR3 length: 15 residues. The DNA of the CDR3 is TGTGCCAGCAGTGAGAACAGGGAATGGGCCGGGGAGCTGTTTTTT. Its protein is CASSENREWAGELFF.